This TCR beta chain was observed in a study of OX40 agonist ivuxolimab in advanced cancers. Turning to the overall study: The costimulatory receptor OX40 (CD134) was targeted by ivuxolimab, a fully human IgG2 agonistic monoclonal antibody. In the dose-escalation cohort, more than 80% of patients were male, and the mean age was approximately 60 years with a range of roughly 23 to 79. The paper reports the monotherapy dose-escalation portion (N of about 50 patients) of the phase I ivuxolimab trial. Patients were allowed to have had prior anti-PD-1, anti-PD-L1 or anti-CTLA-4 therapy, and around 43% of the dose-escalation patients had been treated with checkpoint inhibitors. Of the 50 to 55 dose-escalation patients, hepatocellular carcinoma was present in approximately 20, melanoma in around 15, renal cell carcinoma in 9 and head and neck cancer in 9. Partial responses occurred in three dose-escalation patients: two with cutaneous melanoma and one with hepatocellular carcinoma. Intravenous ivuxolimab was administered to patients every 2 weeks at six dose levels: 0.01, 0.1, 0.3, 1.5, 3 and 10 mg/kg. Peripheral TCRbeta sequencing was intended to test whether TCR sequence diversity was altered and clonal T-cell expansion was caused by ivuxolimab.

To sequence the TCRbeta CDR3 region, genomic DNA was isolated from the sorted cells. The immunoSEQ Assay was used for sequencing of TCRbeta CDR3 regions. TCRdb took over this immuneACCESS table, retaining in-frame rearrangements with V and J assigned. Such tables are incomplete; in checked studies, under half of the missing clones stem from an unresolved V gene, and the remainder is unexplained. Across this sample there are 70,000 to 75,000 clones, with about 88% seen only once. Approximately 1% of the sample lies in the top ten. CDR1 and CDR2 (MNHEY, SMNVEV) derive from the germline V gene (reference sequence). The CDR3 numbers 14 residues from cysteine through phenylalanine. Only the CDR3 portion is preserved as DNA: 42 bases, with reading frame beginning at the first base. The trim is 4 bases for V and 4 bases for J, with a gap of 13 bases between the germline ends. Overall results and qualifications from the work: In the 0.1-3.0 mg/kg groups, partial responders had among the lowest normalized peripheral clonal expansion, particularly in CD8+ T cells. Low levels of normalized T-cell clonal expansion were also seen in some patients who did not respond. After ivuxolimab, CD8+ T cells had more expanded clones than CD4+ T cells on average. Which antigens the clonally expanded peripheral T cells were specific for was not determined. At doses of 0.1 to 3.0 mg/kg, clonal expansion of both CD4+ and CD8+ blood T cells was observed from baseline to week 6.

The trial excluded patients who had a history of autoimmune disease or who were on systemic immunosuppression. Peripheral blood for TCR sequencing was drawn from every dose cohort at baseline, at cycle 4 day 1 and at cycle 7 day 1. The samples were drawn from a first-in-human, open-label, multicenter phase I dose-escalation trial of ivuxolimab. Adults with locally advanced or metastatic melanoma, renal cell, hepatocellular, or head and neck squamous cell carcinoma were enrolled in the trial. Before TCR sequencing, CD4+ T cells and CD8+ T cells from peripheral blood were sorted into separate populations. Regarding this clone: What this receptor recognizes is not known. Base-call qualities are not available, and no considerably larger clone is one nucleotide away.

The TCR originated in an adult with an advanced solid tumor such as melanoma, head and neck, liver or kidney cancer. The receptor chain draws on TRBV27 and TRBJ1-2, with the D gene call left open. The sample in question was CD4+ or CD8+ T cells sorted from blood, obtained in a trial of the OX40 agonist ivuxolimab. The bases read TGTGCCAGCAGTTCCCCCGGTTTTGGCTATGGCTACACCTTC. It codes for CASSSPGFGYGYTF.